Below, 12 T cell receptor beta chains from the same sample are listed, as sequenced in a study of blood T cell repertoires in COVID-19. Generated by immunoSEQ multiplex PCR, the TCRdb table keeps only in-frame clones and is missing some. The sample has roughly 160,000 clones; 70% to 90% are singletons. Sequencing was done on a sample of peripheral blood. The receptors originated from a man in his late teens or twenties with acute or convalescent COVID-19.

The chain is built from TRBV6-5 and TRBJ2-5; possible D gene TRBD2, 7 bases. The CDR3 sequence is 15 residues long. The germline V gene has CDR1 MNHEY and CDR2 SVGAGI. Trimming took off 0 bases at V and 5 bases at J, with 13 bases between the two ends. The CDR3 sequence: CASSYSGGLGETQYF. The CDR3 bases are TGTGCCAGCAGTTACTCCGGGGGGCTGGGGGAGACCCAGTACTTC.

The chain recombines TRBV6-4 with TRBJ1-1; the D gene is possibly TRBD1 (5 bases). Germline CDR1 reads MRHNA; CDR2 reads SNTAGT. CDR3 length: 16 residues. The V and J ends lost 1 base and 0 bases respectively, with 12 bases between them. The CDR3 loop is CASSDYFRGMNTEAFF. The DNA for the CDR3 is TGTGCCAGCAGTGACTATTTTCGGGGGATGAACACTGAAGCTTTCTTT.

The chain recombines TRBV7-6 with TRBJ2-1; 10 bases agree with TRBD2. Germline values: CDR1 SGHVS, CDR2 FNYEAQ. CDR3 size: 15 residues. The J segment lost 7 bases and the V segment lost 3 bases, leaving 6 bases of the junction unmatched. The DNA for the CDR3 is TGTGCCAGCAGCTTGGGACTAGCGCTTCTAAATGAGCAGTTCTTC. It translates to CASSLGLALLNEQFF.

J is TRBJ2-2 and V is TRBV23-1; the D gene is possibly TRBD2 (6 bases). TRBV23-1 is an ORF for which the function is uncertain. V was pared by 8 bases and J by 5 bases, with 12 bases between. CDR3 length equals 13 residues. CDR3 sequence reads: CASVRRGTGELFF. The CDR3 region has the DNA TGCGCCAGCGTCAGGCGGGGTACCGGGGAGCTGTTTTTT.

The chain links TRBV6-5 to TRBJ1-6, with 10 bases fitting TRBD1. CDR3 size: 15 residues. V was clipped by 10 bases and J by 3 bases; unmatched bases: 6. Germline CDR1 is MNHEY and CDR2 is SVGAGI. CDR3 in amino acids: CATQTGGVYNSPLHF. Here the CDR3 DNA reads TGTGCCACCCAGACAGGGGGCGTCTATAATTCACCCCTCCACTTT.

The chain combines TRBV18 with TRBJ1-5; D perhaps matches TRBD1 (5 bases). This CDR3 spans 15 amino acids. Looked up from germline, CDR1 is KGHSH and CDR2 is LQKENI. Trimming pared 0 bases from V and 7 bases from J, leaving 13 bases between. For the CDR3, the DNA is TGTGCCAGCTCACCACCTGGAGGGGTTGGACAGCCCCAGCATTTT. Residues: CASSPPGGVGQPQHF.

The chain combines TRBV7-3 with TRBJ2-7, with 7 bases matching TRBD2. The CDR3 sequence is 16 residues long. V was clipped by 1 base and J by 1 base; unmatched bases: 7. The germline gives CDR1 SGHTA, CDR2 FQGTGA. DNA for the CDR3: TGTGCCAGCAGCTTAAATTCTAGCGGCCCATCCTACGAGCAGTACGTC. Translation: CASSLNSSGPSYEQYV.

The J gene is TRBJ2-2, the V gene TRBV6-5; 8 bases map to TRBD1. The CDR3 is made up of 15 amino acids. After removal of 6 bases from V and 3 bases from J, the junction contained 6 bases not matched to a gene. Germline-derived CDR1 and CDR2 are MNHEY and SVGAGI. As DNA, the CDR3 is TGTGCCAGCAGACACGGACAGGGAGACACCGGGGAGCTGTTTTTT. This codes for CASRHGQGDTGELFF.

The chain has TRBV30 and TRBJ1-1, with D tentatively TRBD1 (5 bases). The CDR3 extends over 15 amino acids. The V end was cut by 4 bases, the J end by 2 bases, with 17 bases between. Germline CDR1 is GTSNPN and CDR2 is SVGIG (reference sequence). The CDR3 sequence: CAWTPLSGFNTEAFF. In DNA, the CDR3 is TGTGCCTGGACGCCCCTGTCAGGGTTTAACACTGAAGCTTTCTTT.

The CDR3 protein is CASSLRGEQYV. CDR3 DNA: TGTGCCAGCAGCCTACGGGGCGAGCAGTACGTC. The genes are TRBV5-6 and TRBJ2-7; possibly TRBD2 for D (5 bases). CDR3 length: 11 amino acids. V lost 4 bases, J lost 6 bases, and 8 bases lay in between. Looked up from germline, CDR1 is SGHDT and CDR2 is YYEEEE.

The chain carries TRBV28 and TRBJ1-6, with D tentatively TRBD1 (6 bases). Per the germline V gene, CDR1 is MDHEN and CDR2 is SYDVKM. CDR3 length: 17 residues. V was trimmed by 5 bases and J by 4 bases, leaving 18 bases between them. CDR3 loop: CASSGTAHRVYNSPLHF. The DNA of the CDR3 is TGTGCCAGCAGTGGGACGGCCCACAGGGTTTATAATTCACCCCTCCACTTT.

The chain carries TRBV2 and TRBJ1-5; 10 bases are a match to TRBD1. V shed 6 bases and J 5 bases; nucleotides not matched to a gene: 7. From germline, CDR1 is SNHLY and CDR2 FYNNEI. CDR3 length: 15 amino acids. CDR3 sequence: CASSGTGVIDQPQHF. The CDR3 DNA reads as TGTGCCAGCAGCGGGACAGGGGTTATCGATCAGCCCCAGCATTTT.